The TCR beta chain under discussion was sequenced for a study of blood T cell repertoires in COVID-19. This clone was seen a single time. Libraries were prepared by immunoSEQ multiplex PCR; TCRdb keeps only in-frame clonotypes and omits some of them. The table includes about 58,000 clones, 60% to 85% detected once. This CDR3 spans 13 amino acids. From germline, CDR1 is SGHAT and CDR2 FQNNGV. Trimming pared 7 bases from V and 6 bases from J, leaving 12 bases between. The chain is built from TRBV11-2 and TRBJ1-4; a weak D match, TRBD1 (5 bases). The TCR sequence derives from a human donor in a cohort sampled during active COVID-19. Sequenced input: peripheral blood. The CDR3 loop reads CASMGRDDEKLFF. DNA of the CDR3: TGTGCCAGCATGGGCAGGGATGATGAAAAACTGTTTTTT.